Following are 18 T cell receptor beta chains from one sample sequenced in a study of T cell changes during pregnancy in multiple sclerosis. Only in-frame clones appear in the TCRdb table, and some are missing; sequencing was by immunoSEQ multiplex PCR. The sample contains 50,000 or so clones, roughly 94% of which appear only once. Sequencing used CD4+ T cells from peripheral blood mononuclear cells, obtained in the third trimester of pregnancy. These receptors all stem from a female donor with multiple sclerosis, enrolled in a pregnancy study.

The CDR3 DNA sequence: TGTGCCAGCAGACAAGGATCGGGTGACTATGGCTACACCTTC. Translated: CASRQGSGDYGYTF. This chain links TRBV6-5 with TRBJ1-2; D unresolved. Germline V gene sequence: CDR1 MNHEY, CDR2 SVGAGI. This CDR3 is 14 amino acids long. Trimming took 6 bases from V and 3 from J, leaving 14 bases between them.

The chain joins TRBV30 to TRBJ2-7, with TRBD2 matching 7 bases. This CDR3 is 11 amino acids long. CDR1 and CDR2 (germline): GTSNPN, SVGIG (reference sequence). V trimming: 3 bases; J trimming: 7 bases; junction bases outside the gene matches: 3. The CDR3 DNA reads TGTGCCTGGAGCCCCGGGGGGGAGCAGTACTTC. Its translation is CAWSPGGEQYF.

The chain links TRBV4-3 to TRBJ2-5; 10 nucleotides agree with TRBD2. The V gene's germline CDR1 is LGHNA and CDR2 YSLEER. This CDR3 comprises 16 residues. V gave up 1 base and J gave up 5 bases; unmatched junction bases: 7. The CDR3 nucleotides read TGCGCCAGCAGCCAAGGGAGCGGGGGGGGGAGGGAGACCCAGTACTTC. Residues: CASSQGSGGGRETQYF.

The CDR3 DNA reads as TGTGCCAGCAGCTTAGCTACTTCGGGACATTCAAATTCACCCCTCCACTTT. Its translation is CASSLATSGHSNSPLHF. This chain links TRBV7-8 with TRBJ1-6, with a weak D call TRBD1 (6 bases). V was shortened by 0 bases and J by 7 bases, with 16 bases between the two germline ends. CDR1 is SGHVS and CDR2 is FQNEAQ in the germline V gene. CDR3 length: 17 residues.

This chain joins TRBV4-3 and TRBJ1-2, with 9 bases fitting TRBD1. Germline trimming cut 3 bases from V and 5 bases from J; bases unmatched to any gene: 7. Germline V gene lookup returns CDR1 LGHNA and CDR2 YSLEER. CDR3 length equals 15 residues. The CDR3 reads CASSQGSGTGYGYTF. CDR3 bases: TGCGCCAGCAGCCAGGGATCCGGGACAGGGTATGGCTACACCTTC.

CDR3 nucleotide sequence: TGTGCCAGCAGCCTAAACAGGGCGGGAGTCACGAGCGAGCAGTACTTC. This encodes CASSLNRAGVTSEQYF. V usage is TRBV7-2 and J usage is TRBJ2-7; D might be TRBD2 (7 bases). V was clipped by 5 bases and J by 6 bases, with 23 bases between them. Per the germline V gene, CDR1 is SGHTA and CDR2 is FQGNSA. The CDR3 covers 16 residues.

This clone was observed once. The CDR3 loop reads CASSSARDSENQPQHF. CDR3 DNA sequence: TGTGCCAGCTCCAGTGCCCGGGACAGCGAAAATCAGCCCCAGCATTTT. J is TRBJ1-5 and V is TRBV18; 7 bases are shared with TRBD1. Trimming took 6 bases from V and 4 from J; bases not matched to a gene: 12. The CDR3 has 16 amino acids. CDR1 is KGHSH and CDR2 is LQKENI in the germline V gene.

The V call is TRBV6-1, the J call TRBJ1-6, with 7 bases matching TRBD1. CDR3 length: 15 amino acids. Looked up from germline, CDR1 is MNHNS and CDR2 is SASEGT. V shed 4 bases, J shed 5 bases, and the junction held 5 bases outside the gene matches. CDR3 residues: CASSVETGNNSPLHF. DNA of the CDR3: TGTGCCAGCAGTGTTGAGACAGGGAATAATTCACCCCTCCACTTT.

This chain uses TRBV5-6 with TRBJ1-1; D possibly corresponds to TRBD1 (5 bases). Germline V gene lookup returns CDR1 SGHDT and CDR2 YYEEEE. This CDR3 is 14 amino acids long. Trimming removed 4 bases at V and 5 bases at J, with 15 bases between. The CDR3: CASSPTTRGTEAFF. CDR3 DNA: TGTGCCAGCAGCCCAACGACAAGGGGAACTGAAGCTTTCTTT.

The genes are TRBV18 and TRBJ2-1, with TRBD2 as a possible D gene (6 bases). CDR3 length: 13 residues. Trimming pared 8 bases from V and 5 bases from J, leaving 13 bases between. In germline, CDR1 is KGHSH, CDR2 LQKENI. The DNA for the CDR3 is TGTGCCAGCACCCCGGGACTTAACAATGAGCAGTTCTTC. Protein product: CASTPGLNNEQFF.

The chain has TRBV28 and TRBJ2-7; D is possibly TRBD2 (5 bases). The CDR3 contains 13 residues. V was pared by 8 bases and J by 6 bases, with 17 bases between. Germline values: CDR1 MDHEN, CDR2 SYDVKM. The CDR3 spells CASFHLRAAEQYF. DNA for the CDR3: TGTGCCAGCTTCCACCTGAGGGCTGCCGAGCAGTACTTC.

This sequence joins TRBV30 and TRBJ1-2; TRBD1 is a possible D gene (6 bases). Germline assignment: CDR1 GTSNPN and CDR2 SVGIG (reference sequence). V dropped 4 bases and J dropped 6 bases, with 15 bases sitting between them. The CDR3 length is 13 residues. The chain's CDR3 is CAWTAGGGHGYTF. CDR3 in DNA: TGTGCCTGGACTGCGGGAGGGGGGCATGGCTACACCTTC.

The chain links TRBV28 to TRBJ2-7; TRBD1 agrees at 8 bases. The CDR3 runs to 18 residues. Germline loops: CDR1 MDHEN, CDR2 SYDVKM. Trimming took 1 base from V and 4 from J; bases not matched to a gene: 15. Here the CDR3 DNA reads TGTGCCAGCAGTTTATCGGACAGGGTAGGAGAAGCAAGGTACGAGCAGTACTTC. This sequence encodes CASSLSDRVGEARYEQYF.

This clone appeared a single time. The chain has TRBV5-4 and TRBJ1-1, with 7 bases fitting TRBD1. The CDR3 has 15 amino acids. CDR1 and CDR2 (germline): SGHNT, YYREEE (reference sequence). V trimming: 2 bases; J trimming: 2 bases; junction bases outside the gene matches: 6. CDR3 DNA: TGTGCCAGCAGCTTTGGGGACAGAGCAAACACTGAAGCTTTCTTT. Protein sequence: CASSFGDRANTEAFF.

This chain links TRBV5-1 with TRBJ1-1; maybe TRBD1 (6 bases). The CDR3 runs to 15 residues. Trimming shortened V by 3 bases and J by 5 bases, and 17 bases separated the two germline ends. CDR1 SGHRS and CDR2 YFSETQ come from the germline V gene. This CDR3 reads CASSSMGGRETEAFF. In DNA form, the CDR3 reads TGCGCCAGCAGCTCCATGGGGGGGCGGGAGACTGAAGCTTTCTTT.

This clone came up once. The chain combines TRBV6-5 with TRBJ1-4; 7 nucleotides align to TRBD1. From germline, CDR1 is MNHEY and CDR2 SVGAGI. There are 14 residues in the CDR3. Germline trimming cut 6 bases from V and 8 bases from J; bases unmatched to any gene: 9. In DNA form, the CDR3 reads TGTGCCAGCAGGGGACAGTTGCGGTACGAAAAACTGTTTTTT. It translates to CASRGQLRYEKLFF.

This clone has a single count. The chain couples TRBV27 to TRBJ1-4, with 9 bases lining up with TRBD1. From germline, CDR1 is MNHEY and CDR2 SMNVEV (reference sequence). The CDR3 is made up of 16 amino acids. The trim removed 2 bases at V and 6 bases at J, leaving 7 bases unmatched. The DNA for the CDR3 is TGTGCCAGCAGTTTAATAGCCCGGACAGGGGATGAAAAACTGTTTTTT. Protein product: CASSLIARTGDEKLFF.

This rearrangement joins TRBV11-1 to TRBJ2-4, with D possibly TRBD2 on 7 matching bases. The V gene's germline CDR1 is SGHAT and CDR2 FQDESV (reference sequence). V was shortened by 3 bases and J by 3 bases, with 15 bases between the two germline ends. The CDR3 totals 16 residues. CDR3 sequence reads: CASSLGATGGKNIQYF. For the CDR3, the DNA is TGTGCCAGCAGCTTGGGGGCGACGGGAGGCAAAAACATTCAGTACTTC.